The 27 T cell receptor beta chains presented below share a single source sample, sequenced in a study of cytomegalovirus exposure and HLA in healthy donors. Assay: immunoSEQ multiplex PCR; the TCRdb copy retains only in-frame clones and omits some. This table has 130,000 to 150,000 clones, around nine tenths appearing once. The source material was PBMCs. The source is a woman between 18 and 30 years old in good health and CMV-seropositive.

The rearrangement uses TRBV6-1 and TRBJ1-1; D unclear. This CDR3 spans 15 amino acids. V gave up 4 bases and J gave up 4 bases, with 16 bases separating them. Germline V gene sequence: CDR1 MNHNS, CDR2 SASEGT. CDR3 bases: TGTGCCAGCAGTGCACGCTCCTATGGTGGCACTGAAGCTTTCTTT. It specifies CASSARSYGGTEAFF.

The V call is TRBV4-2, the J call TRBJ2-7; 12 nucleotides match TRBD1. V lost 2 bases to trimming and J lost 4 bases; unmatched junction nucleotides: 3. This CDR3 region has 15 residues. Germline lookup yields CDR1 LGHNA and CDR2 YNFKEQ. CDR3 sequence: CASSQPGQGAYEQYF. DNA of the CDR3: TGTGCCAGCAGCCAACCGGGACAGGGGGCGTACGAGCAGTACTTC.

The gene calls are TRBV6-6 and TRBJ2-3; D remains ambiguous. Per germline, CDR1 MNHNY and CDR2 SVGAGI (reference sequence). Trimming shortened V by 2 bases and J by 0 bases, and 9 bases separated the two germline ends. The CDR3 length is 15 residues. The CDR3 is CASSYSTISTDTQYF. DNA for the CDR3: TGTGCCAGCAGTTACAGTACTATTAGCACAGATACGCAGTATTTT.

J is TRBJ2-7 and V is TRBV7-2, with TRBD1 identical over 9 bases. The CDR3 covers 15 residues. Per the germline V gene, CDR1 is SGHTA and CDR2 is FQGNSA. V was pared by 5 bases and J by 4 bases, with 9 bases of the junction left unmatched. The CDR3, as DNA: TGTGCCAGCAGCCCCCAATCGGGACAGGGATACGAGCAGTACTTC. Amino acids: CASSPQSGQGYEQYF.

The chain combines TRBV2 with TRBJ2-6, with 8 bases matching TRBD2. CDR1 is SNHLY and CDR2 is FYNNEI in the germline V gene. The V and J ends lost 7 bases and 0 bases, in that order; junction bases with no gene match: 8. The CDR3 has 17 amino acids. CDR3 DNA: TGTGCCAGCACCCCGGGACTAGGGTACTCTGGGGCCAACGTCCTGACTTTC. Its translation: CASTPGLGYSGANVLTF.

Written as DNA, the CDR3 is TGTGCCAGCAGCTTCGCCGGACAGGGGGCCCAGTACGAGCAGTACTTC. It translates to CASSFAGQGAQYEQYF. V gene TRBV13 combines with J gene TRBJ2-7; TRBD1 matches 11 bases. The CDR3 runs to 16 residues. Looked up from germline, CDR1 is PRHDT and CDR2 is FYEKMQ (reference sequence). J lost 4 bases, V lost 3 bases, and 8 bases had no gene match.

J is TRBJ1-1 and V is TRBV11-2; possible D gene TRBD1, 6 bases. Germline CDR1 is SGHAT and CDR2 is FQNNGV. V was clipped by 0 bases and J by 4 bases, with 15 bases between them. This CDR3 has 16 residues. The CDR3 loop is CASSLDVGGFGTEAFF. The CDR3 nucleotides are TGTGCCAGCAGCTTAGATGTTGGGGGCTTCGGCACTGAAGCTTTCTTT. Variable domain in full (rest from reference TRBV11-2 and TRBJ1-1): EAGVAQSPRYKIIEKRQSVAFWCNPISGHATLYWYQQILGQGPKLLIQFQNNGVVDDSQLPKDRFSAERLKGVDSTLKIQPAKLEDSAVYLCASSLDVGGFGTEAFFGQGTRLTVV.

This rearrangement joins TRBV4-1 to TRBJ2-1, with TRBD2 matching 7 bases. V was pared by 3 bases and J by 0 bases, with 8 bases of the junction left unmatched. Germline lookup yields CDR1 MGHRA and CDR2 YSYEKL. The CDR3 length is 17 residues. The CDR3 region has the DNA TGCGCCAGCAGCCATTCGACTGGCGGGAGCTCCTACAATGAGCAGTTCTTC. It specifies CASSHSTGGSSYNEQFF.

This chain links TRBV28 with TRBJ2-7, with 12 bases matching TRBD2. In germline, CDR1 is MDHEN, CDR2 SYDVKM. The junction had 6 bases not matched to a gene; V was cut back by 2 bases and J by 4 bases. The CDR3 extends over 16 amino acids. The CDR3 coding sequence is TGTGCCAGCAGTTTACCAGGACTAGCGGGACAGTACGAGCAGTACTTC. It translates to CASSLPGLAGQYEQYF.

The chain is built from TRBV30 and TRBJ2-7, with D possibly matching TRBD2 (5 bases). This CDR3 is 15 amino acids long. Germline V lookup: CDR1 GTSNPN, CDR2 SVGIG (reference sequence). Trimming cost V 0 bases and J 4 bases, with 16 bases left between them. The CDR3 DNA is TGTGCCTGGAGTGTACGAACTAGAGGCATTTACGAGCAGTACTTC. Amino acid sequence: CAWSVRTRGIYEQYF.

The chain has TRBV11-2 and TRBJ2-7; TRBD2 matches 16 bases. In germline, CDR1 is SGHAT, CDR2 FQNNGV. Trimming took 5 bases from V and 4 from J; bases not matched to a gene: 5. The CDR3 is 16 residues long. The CDR3 reads CASSVGLAGGVYEQYF. The CDR3 DNA reads TGTGCCAGCAGCGTGGGACTAGCGGGAGGGGTTTACGAGCAGTACTTC.

The chain carries TRBV6-5 and TRBJ1-1; the D gene is possibly TRBD1 (6 bases). CDR3 length equals 13 residues. The V gene lost 8 bases and the J gene lost 4 bases, with 14 bases spanning the gap. Per the germline V gene, CDR1 is MNHEY and CDR2 is SVGAGI. As DNA, the CDR3 is TGTGCCAGCGGTGGCAGGGGTACCACTGAAGCTTTCTTT. Residues: CASGGRGTTEAFF.

The chain links TRBV6-5 to TRBJ2-7; a possible D gene is TRBD1 (5 bases). CDR1 and CDR2 (germline): MNHEY, SVGAGI. V lost 6 bases, J lost 5 bases, and 14 bases lay in between. CDR3 length equals 13 residues. The CDR3 coding sequence is TGTGCCAGCAGCCGTCAGGGATTTAACGAGCAGTACTTC. The encoded protein is CASSRQGFNEQYF.

The gene calls are TRBV11-3 and TRBJ2-1, with TRBD2 identical over 13 bases. The CDR3 consists of 16 residues. V shed 1 base, J shed 7 bases, and the junction held 4 bases outside the gene matches. The germline CDR1 and CDR2 sequences are SGHNT and YENEEA. The CDR3 protein is CASSLVLAGGNNEQFF. The CDR3 bases are TGTGCCAGCAGCTTAGTACTAGCGGGAGGGAATAATGAGCAGTTCTTC.

The chain has TRBV10-1 and TRBJ2-1; 8 bases match TRBD2. The CDR3 contains 15 residues. CDR1 is WNHNN and CDR2 is SYGVQD in the germline V gene (reference sequence). Germline trimming cut 3 bases from V and 4 bases from J; bases unmatched to any gene: 5. The CDR3 is CASSESSGRYNEQFF. The CDR3 nucleotides read TGCGCCAGCAGTGAATCCAGCGGGAGATACAATGAGCAGTTCTTC.

CDR3 in DNA: TGTGCCAGCATGGAATGGCTAGCGCCGAACACCGGGGAGCTGTTTTTT. The encoded protein is CASMEWLAPNTGELFF. The chain joins TRBV11-2 to TRBJ2-2, with a possible D match to TRBD2 (6 bases). Per germline, CDR1 SGHAT and CDR2 FQNNGV. The germline V and J ends were trimmed by 7 bases and 0 bases, with 15 bases remaining between them. This CDR3 has 16 residues.

V and J are TRBV30 and TRBJ1-1, with D possibly TRBD1 on 6 matching bases. Germline V gene lookup returns CDR1 GTSNPN and CDR2 SVGIG (reference sequence). The CDR3 is 13 residues long. Trimming cost V 7 bases and J 2 bases, with 14 bases left between them. This CDR3 is CALLDRPNTEAFF. In DNA, the CDR3 is TGTGCCTTGTTGGACAGACCTAACACTGAAGCTTTCTTT.

J is TRBJ2-7 and V is TRBV5-4, with D perhaps TRBD1 (7 bases). V dropped 5 bases and J dropped 0 bases, with 15 bases sitting between them. Germline assignment: CDR1 SGHNT and CDR2 YYREEE (reference sequence). The CDR3 sequence is 15 residues long. DNA for the CDR3: TGTGCCAGCAGTCAGATGCGGGACAGCTCCTACGAGCAGTACTTC. Its translation: CASSQMRDSSYEQYF.

The chain carries TRBV4-2 and TRBJ2-5; a possible D gene is TRBD2 (6 bases). Trimming removed 0 bases from V and 5 bases from J, with 19 bases in between. The CDR3 consists of 17 residues. The V gene's germline CDR1 is LGHNA and CDR2 YNFKEQ. In DNA, the CDR3 is TGTGCCAGCAGCCAAGATAAGTGGGGGGAGTCTCCGGAGACCCAGTACTTC. Translating it yields CASSQDKWGESPETQYF.

The table lists this clone with a count of one. The chain is built from TRBV18 and TRBJ2-7; D might be TRBD1 (6 bases). In germline, CDR1 is KGHSH, CDR2 LQKENI. The CDR3 totals 14 residues. Deletions cut 6 bases from V and 6 bases from J, with 18 bases between. As DNA, the CDR3 is TGTGCCAGCTCCCCCCGGGACAAACGCGTCGAGCAGTACTTC. This encodes CASSPRDKRVEQYF. The whole variable domain, filled in from reference TRBV18 and TRBJ2-7, reads NAGVMQNPRHLVRRRGQEARLRCSPMKGHSHVYWYRQLPEEGLKFMVYLQKENIIDESGMPKERFSAEFPKEGPSILRIQQVVRGDSAAYFCASSPRDKRVEQYFGPGTRLTVT.

The chain joins TRBV7-9 to TRBJ1-4; D is possibly TRBD1 (6 bases). Trimming pared 4 bases from V and 3 bases from J, leaving 12 bases between. The CDR3 contains 15 residues. Germline assignment: CDR1 SEHNR and CDR2 FQNEAQ (reference sequence). The CDR3 DNA is TGTGCCAGCAGCTCCACAGGGTCCCCTAATGAAAAACTGTTTTTT. Translation: CASSSTGSPNEKLFF.

The chain has TRBV11-3 and TRBJ2-6; TRBD1 is a possible D gene (6 bases). There are 15 residues in the CDR3. V was trimmed by 4 bases and J by 2 bases, leaving 9 bases between them. CDR1 and CDR2 from the germline V gene are SGHNT and YENEEA. CDR3 sequence (DNA): TGTGCCAGCAGCTCCGAGGGGGCTGGGGCCAACGTCCTGACTTTC. This codes for CASSSEGAGANVLTF. Supplemented by reference TRBV11-3 and TRBJ2-6, the full variable domain reads EAGVVQSPRYKIIEKKQPVAFWCNPISGHNTLYWYLQNLGQGPELLIRYENEEAVDDSQLPKDRFSAERLKGVDSTLKIQPAELGDSAVYLCASSSEGAGANVLTFGAGSRLTVL.

The chain employs TRBV27 and TRBJ1-2; 7 bases are shared with TRBD1. The trim removed 3 bases at V and 6 bases at J, leaving 4 bases unmatched. The germline CDR1 and CDR2 sequences are MNHEY and SMNVEV (reference sequence). CDR3 length: 13 amino acids. The CDR3 sequence is CASSFTGDNGYTF. The CDR3 DNA sequence: TGTGCCAGCAGTTTTACAGGGGATAATGGCTACACCTTC.

This clone was observed a single time. Here the CDR3 DNA reads TGTGCCAGCAGCTTAAGGAGCGGGACGGAAGCGGGAGTCAAGCAGTTCTTC. Translating it yields CASSLRSGTEAGVKQFF. This rearrangement joins TRBV7-8 to TRBJ2-1, with 8 nucleotides matching TRBD2. Germline CDR1 is SGHVS and CDR2 is FQNEAQ. With 2 bases clipped from V and 11 bases from J, the junction kept 17 bases outside the gene matches. The CDR3 is made up of 17 amino acids.

This chain joins TRBV4-1 and TRBJ2-1; TRBD1 agrees at 7 bases. With V trimmed by 0 bases and J by 11 bases, 10 bases remained unmatched. Germline V gene data show CDR1 as MGHRA and CDR2 as YSYEKL. This CDR3 region has 15 residues. The CDR3 here is CASSQDHRQGSKQFF. CDR3 DNA sequence: TGCGCCAGCAGCCAAGACCATCGACAGGGTAGTAAGCAGTTCTTC.

The V call is TRBV7-8, the J call TRBJ1-4; 7 bases align to TRBD1. The CDR3 extends over 14 amino acids. J was trimmed by 8 bases and V by 5 bases; bases with no gene match: 8. In germline, CDR1 is SGHVS, CDR2 FQNEAQ. The CDR3 DNA reads as TGTGCCAGCAGCCCGACAGGGTGGCCCGAAAAACTGTTTTTT. Residues: CASSPTGWPEKLFF.

The gene calls are TRBV19 and TRBJ2-1, with D perhaps TRBD1 (6 bases). The ends were cut back, 3 bases at V and 0 bases at J, with 12 bases in the middle. Germline-derived CDR1 and CDR2 are LNHDA and SQIVND (reference sequence). CDR3 length: 16 amino acids. The CDR3 loop reads CASSIGRGHSYNEQFF. The DNA of the CDR3 is TGTGCCAGTAGTATTGGCCGGGGACACTCCTACAATGAGCAGTTCTTC.